This T cell receptor (beta chain) is from a study of shared clonotypes between healthy human individuals. Looking at the study overall: A donor's plate count was three for CD4 naive and three for CD4 memory; CD8 naive had two and CD8 memory one.

General study findings and limits: Clonotype sharing among donors was expected to depend on sequencing depth.

Concerning this clone itself: Its antigen remains unidentified.

For sorted subsets, 150 to 200 ng DNA per replicate equaled about 27,000 T cell genomes. Some clones are missing from TCRdb's copy, which holds only in-frame ones; the method was immunoSEQ multiplex PCR. The sample consists of 500,000 to 700,000 clones, approximately 96% of them appearing once. CD45RO-negative, CCR7-positively selected cells formed the naive CD8 fraction, excluding terminally differentiated effector memory CD45RA+ cells. Germline CDR1 SNHLY, CDR2 FYNNEI. V lost 1 base to trimming and J lost 2 bases, with 9 bases between them. CDR3 length: 15 residues. V and J are TRBV2 and TRBJ1-5; D gene unclear. This TCR was recovered from a woman aged 25 to 39 in good health. Sample: naive CD8+ T cells sorted from blood. As DNA, the CDR3 is TGTGCCAGCAGTGAAGAAGGGCGCGGCAATCAGCCCCAGCATTTT. Translated, it gives CASSEEGRGNQPQHF.